A selection of T cell receptor beta chains follows, all from one sample in a study of blood T cell repertoires in COVID-19. Assay: immunoSEQ multiplex PCR; the TCRdb copy retains only in-frame clones and omits some. The sample lists around 190,000 clones, more than 65% occurring once. The source material was PBMCs or T cells enriched from blood (not recorded which). These receptors all stem from a woman between 45 and 60 years old with acute COVID-19. The CDR3 runs from the conserved cysteine through the conserved F or W. Fields, in order: CDR3 DNA, CDR3 protein, CDR3 length, V gene, clone size, J gene, D gene. A D gene is named only where the DNA matches it firmly. A row's size may be missing; if present it is once, few, many or a size class.

TGTGCCAGCTCACTCACCGGAGCCCCCGATCAGCCCCAGCATTTT,CASSLTGAPDQPQHF,15,TRBV18,.,TRBJ1-5,.
TGTGCCAGCAGTTTAAGACAGCTCTATGGCTACACCTTC,CASSLRQLYGYTF,13,TRBV28,.,TRBJ1-2,.
TGTGCCATCAGTGATCGGGGTACCCCCACAGATACGCAGTATTTT,CAISDRGTPTDTQYF,15,TRBV10-3,.,TRBJ2-3,.
TGTGCCAGCAGGCGGGAACAGTTCACAGATACGCAGTATTTT,CASRREQFTDTQYF,14,TRBV2,.,TRBJ2-3,.
TGTGCCTCCCGGATAGCGGAACGCACAGATACGCAGTATTTT,CASRIAERTDTQYF,14,TRBV4-2,.,TRBJ2-3,.
TGTGCCAGCAGACTCGACGGACGGTCGGGGGCTGAAGCTTTCTTT,CASRLDGRSGAEAFF,15,TRBV6-4,.,TRBJ1-1,.
TGTGCCAGCAGCTTTCAGGCGCTCTATGGCTACACCTTC,CASSFQALYGYTF,13,TRBV13,.,TRBJ1-2,.
TGTGCCAGCACCCTAGCGGGGGGGGTAGAGACCCAGTACTTC,CASTLAGGVETQYF,14,TRBV28,once,TRBJ2-5,TRBD2
TGTGCCAGCAGGGGAGGGGAAGGTGAAAAACTGTTTTTT,CASRGGEGEKLFF,13,TRBV2,few,TRBJ1-4,.
TGTGCCAGCAGCCAAACAGAAACCTATGGCTACACCTTC,CASSQTETYGYTF,13,TRBV12-3/TRBV12-4,once,TRBJ1-2,.
TGCAGCGTTAAGGTCACAGGGGGCGAAGGAAAACTGTTTTTT,CSVKVTGGEGKLFF,14,TRBV29-1,.,TRBJ1-4,TRBD1
TGTGCCAGCAGTCCCCAGCCCAGCGGGGGGTACACCGGGGAGCTGTTTTTT,CASSPQPSGGYTGELFF,17,TRBV27,few,TRBJ2-2,TRBD2
TGCGCCAGCAGTGAGTCGAAGACCGGCAGGGGGCGAAATTCACCCCTCCACTTT,CASSESKTGRGRNSPLHF,18,TRBV10-2,few,TRBJ1-6,TRBD1
TGTGCCAGCAGCTTAGGGGACAGGTTTGGAGCTTTCTTT,CASSLGDRFGAFF,13,TRBV11-2,.,TRBJ1-1,TRBD1
TGTGCCAGCAGCGCAGGACTGAGCTCCTATAATTCACCCCTCCACTTT,CASSAGLSSYNSPLHF,16,TRBV9,.,TRBJ1-6,.
TGCGCCAGCCGACCGGGACAGGGGTACAATGAGCAGTTCTTC,CASRPGQGYNEQFF,14,TRBV5-1,.,TRBJ2-1,TRBD1
TGTGCCAGCAGTCCTACAGACAGGGCCGGACGACAGCCCCAGCATTTT,CASSPTDRAGRQPQHF,16,TRBV6-4,.,TRBJ1-5,TRBD1
TGTGCCAGTAGTATCGGGACAGGGGGTTATAATTCACCCCTCCACTTT,CASSIGTGGYNSPLHF,16,TRBV19,once,TRBJ1-6,TRBD1
TGCGCCAGCAGCCAAGGACAGGGGCCTTACTCTGGAAACACCATATATTTT,CASSQGQGPYSGNTIYF,17,TRBV4-3,.,TRBJ1-3,TRBD1
TGTGCCAGCAGCCAATTTACCCGACAGGTAAATTCACCCCTCCACTTT,CASSQFTRQVNSPLHF,16,TRBV3-1/TRBV3-2,once,TRBJ1-6,.
TGTGCCAGCAGCCCCCGGACAGGGACCACTGAAGCTTTCTTT,CASSPRTGTTEAFF,14,TRBV7-8,many,TRBJ1-1,TRBD1
TGTGCCAGCAGTGGGGGGCGTGGTGGGGCACAAGAGACCCAGTACTTC,CASSGGRGGAQETQYF,16,TRBV6-1,.,TRBJ2-5,.
TGTGCCAGTAGTATAGGTGCGGCGACTGGAAACACCATATATTTT,CASSIGAATGNTIYF,15,TRBV19,.,TRBJ1-3,.
TGTGCCAGCAGCTTAGTCGGGGATGGAGGCTACACCTTC,CASSLVGDGGYTF,13,TRBV7-2,few,TRBJ1-2,.
TGTGCCAGTATTCACACTAGCGGGGGTCCAGGGGATACGCAGTATTTT,CASIHTSGGPGDTQYF,16,TRBV19,.,TRBJ2-3,TRBD2
TGTGCCAGCAGTTACTCGCTCGACTCCGGGGGAGGGGAGCTGTTTTTT,CASSYSLDSGGGELFF,16,TRBV6-5,many,TRBJ2-2,.
TGTGCCAGCAGCCCGGACAGGGGCGCTGAAGCTTTCTTT,CASSPDRGAEAFF,13,TRBV7-9,few,TRBJ1-1,TRBD1
TGTGCCATCAGGGACCGGGACAGGGCCACAGATACGCAGTATTTT,CAIRDRDRATDTQYF,15,TRBV10-3,.,TRBJ2-3,TRBD1